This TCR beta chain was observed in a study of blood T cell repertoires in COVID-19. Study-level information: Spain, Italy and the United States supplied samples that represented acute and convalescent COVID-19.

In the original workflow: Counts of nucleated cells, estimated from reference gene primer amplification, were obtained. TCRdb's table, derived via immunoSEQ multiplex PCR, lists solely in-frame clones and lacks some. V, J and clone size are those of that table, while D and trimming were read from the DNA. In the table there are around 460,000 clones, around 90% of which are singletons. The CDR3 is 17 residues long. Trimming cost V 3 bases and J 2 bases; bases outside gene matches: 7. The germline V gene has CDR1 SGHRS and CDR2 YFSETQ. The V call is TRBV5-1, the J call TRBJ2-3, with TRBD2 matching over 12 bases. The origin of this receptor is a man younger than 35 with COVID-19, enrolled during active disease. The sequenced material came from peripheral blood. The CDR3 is CASSSGLAGTLTDTQYF. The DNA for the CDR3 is TGCGCCAGCAGCTCAGGACTAGCGGGAACCCTCACAGATACGCAGTATTTT.